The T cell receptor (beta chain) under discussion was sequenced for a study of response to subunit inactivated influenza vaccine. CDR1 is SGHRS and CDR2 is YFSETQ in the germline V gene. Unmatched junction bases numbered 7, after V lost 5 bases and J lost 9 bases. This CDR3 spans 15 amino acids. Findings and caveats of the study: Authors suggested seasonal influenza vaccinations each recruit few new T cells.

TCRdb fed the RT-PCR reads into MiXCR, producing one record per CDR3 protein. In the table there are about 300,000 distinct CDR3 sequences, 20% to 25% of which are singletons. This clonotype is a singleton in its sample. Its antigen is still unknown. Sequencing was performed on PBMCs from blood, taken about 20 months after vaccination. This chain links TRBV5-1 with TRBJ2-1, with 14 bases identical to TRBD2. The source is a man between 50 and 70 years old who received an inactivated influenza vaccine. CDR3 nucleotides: TGCGCCAGCAGGTTGACTAGCGGGAGGGCCCTTGAGCAGTTCTTC. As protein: CASRLTSGRALEQFF.